These 31 T cell receptor beta chains came from one sample sequenced in a study of shared clonotypes between healthy human individuals. Here immunoSEQ multiplex PCR was the method, and the copy in TCRdb shows in-frame clones only, minus some. Of roughly 320,000 clones in the sample, around 87% are singletons; the top ten hold around 16%. Sequences were obtained from memory CD8+ T cells sorted from blood. As to subset: CD45RO+ cells pooled with CCR7-negative TemRA cells. The receptors come from a man younger than 35 in good health.

This chain connects TRBV5-4 to TRBJ1-5; D is possibly TRBD1 (5 bases). This CDR3 is 14 amino acids long. CDR1 is SGHNT and CDR2 is YYREEE in the germline V gene (reference sequence). Trimming shortened V by 4 bases and J by 0 bases, and 8 bases separated the two germline ends. CDR3 nucleotides: TGTGCCAGCAGCGCCCAGGGTAGCAATCAGCCCCAGCATTTT. Protein sequence: CASSAQGSNQPQHF.

This clone came up once. The chain employs TRBV6-6 and TRBJ1-5; TRBD1 agrees at 9 bases. Germline loops: CDR1 MNHNY, CDR2 SVGAGI (reference sequence). V dropped 4 bases and J dropped 4; count of bases not matched to a gene: 8. This CDR3 comprises 16 residues. CDR3: CASSFLQGADNQPQHF. The DNA for the CDR3 is TGTGCCAGCAGTTTCCTACAGGGGGCCGATAATCAGCCCCAGCATTTT.

The V and J genes are TRBV30 and TRBJ1-5; D may be TRBD1 (5 bases). Germline assignment: CDR1 GTSNPN and CDR2 SVGIG (reference sequence). The V and J ends lost 0 bases and 7 bases respectively, with 13 bases between them. CDR3 length: 14 residues. CDR3 nucleotides: TGTGCCTGGAGTGTAAGGGCAGGGTGGCAGCCCCAGCATTTT. This encodes CAWSVRAGWQPQHF.

The count of this clone is one. V and J are TRBV6-6 and TRBJ2-7; D possibly corresponds to TRBD2 (5 bases). The CDR3 covers 15 residues. Trimming pared 6 bases from V and 1 base from J, leaving 16 bases between. Germline loops: CDR1 MNHNY, CDR2 SVGAGI (reference sequence). In nucleotides, the CDR3 is TGTGCCAGCAGATGGCCCGGCGGGCGGTCCTACGAGCAGTACTTC. Its protein is CASRWPGGRSYEQYF.

The chain is built from TRBV4-1 and TRBJ1-1; no firm D call. Trimming left V 0 bases short and J 0 bases short, with 14 bases between. CDR1 is MGHRA, CDR2 YSYEKL, per germline. This CDR3 has 17 amino acids. The chain's CDR3 is CASSQDSEPDMNTEAFF. The CDR3 DNA reads as TGCGCCAGCAGCCAAGACTCGGAGCCTGACATGAACACTGAAGCTTTCTTT.

This clone was seen more than once but under ten times. The V call is TRBV19, the J call TRBJ2-2; D gene uncertain. Germline CDR1 is LNHDA and CDR2 is SQIVND (reference sequence). The CDR3 consists of 14 residues. V lost 1 base to trimming and J lost 5 bases, with 8 bases between them. The CDR3, as DNA: TGTGCCAGTAGTATAGTTAGCACGACCGGGGAGCTGTTTTTT. Residues: CASSIVSTTGELFF.

The chain joins TRBV11-2 to TRBJ2-1; TRBD1 agrees at 9 bases. Germline V gene lookup returns CDR1 SGHAT and CDR2 FQNNGV. The CDR3 is 14 amino acids. The ends lost 1 base at V and 7 bases at J; junction bases unmatched: 2. The CDR3 region has the DNA TGTGCCAGCAGCTTAGTAGGGACAGGGAATGAGCAGTTCTTC. This sequence encodes CASSLVGTGNEQFF.

This clone was observed once. V usage is TRBV7-9 and J usage is TRBJ1-5; no firm D call. The germline V and J ends were trimmed by 6 bases and 8 bases, with 11 bases remaining between them. Germline V gives CDR1 SEHNR, CDR2 FQNEAQ (reference sequence). The length of the CDR3 is 12 residues. CDR3 sequence: CASRAGFEPQHF. The CDR3, as DNA: TGTGCCAGCAGAGCGGGGTTTGAGCCCCAGCATTTT. The complete variable domain, with remaining parts taken from reference TRBV7-9 and TRBJ1-5, reads DTGVSQNPRHKITKRGQNVTFRCDPISEHNRLYWYRQTLGQGPEFLTYFQNEAQLEKSRLLSDRFSAERPKGSFSTLEIQRTEQGDSAMYLCASRAGFEPQHFGDGTRLSIL.

This clone was picked up one time. This sequence joins TRBV6-5 and TRBJ2-7; 9 nucleotides line up with TRBD1. In germline, CDR1 is MNHEY, CDR2 SVGAGI. V dropped 6 bases and J dropped 5; count of bases not matched to a gene: 5. The CDR3 is 13 amino acids. CDR3 protein: CASRFRDRDEQYF. DNA for the CDR3: TGTGCCAGCAGATTCCGGGACAGGGACGAGCAGTACTTC.

The J gene is TRBJ2-7, the V gene TRBV10-3, with a weak D call TRBD1 (6 bases). The V and J ends lost 9 bases and 6 bases respectively, with 15 bases between them. The CDR3 extends over 12 amino acids. Germline CDR1 ENHRY, CDR2 SYGVKD. CDR3 DNA: TGTGCCATTACAGGGATAATGGGCGAGCAGTACTTC. This sequence encodes CAITGIMGEQYF.

V gene TRBV5-1 combines with J gene TRBJ2-7; D is unresolved. The CDR3 loop spans 13 amino acids. V was trimmed by 4 bases and J by 0 bases, leaving 8 bases between them. Germline V lookup: CDR1 SGHRS, CDR2 YFSETQ. The CDR3 here is CASSLQSSYEQYF. The CDR3 coding sequence is TGCGCCAGCAGCCTCCAAAGCTCCTACGAGCAGTACTTC.

The chain combines TRBV10-2 with TRBJ2-7; D ambiguous. V was shortened by 7 bases and J by 2 bases, with 12 bases between the two germline ends. CDR3 length: 13 residues. Germline V gene data show CDR1 as WSHSY and CDR2 as SAAADI. This CDR3 reads CASKAQPTYEQYF. The CDR3 coding sequence is TGCGCCAGCAAGGCTCAACCTACCTACGAGCAGTACTTC.

The chain couples TRBV11-2 to TRBJ1-4; maybe TRBD1 (5 bases). The V and J ends lost 4 bases and 5 bases respectively, with 17 bases between them. The CDR3 covers 16 residues. Germline values: CDR1 SGHAT, CDR2 FQNNGV. DNA for the CDR3: TGTGCCAGCAGCTGGGGCGGTTGGGCATACAATGAAAAACTGTTTTTT. It codes for CASSWGGWAYNEKLFF. Variable domain in full (rest from reference TRBV11-2 and TRBJ1-4): EAGVAQSPRYKIIEKRQSVAFWCNPISGHATLYWYQQILGQGPKLLIQFQNNGVVDDSQLPKDRFSAERLKGVDSTLKIQPAKLEDSAVYLCASSWGGWAYNEKLFFGSGTQLSVL.

This chain connects TRBV28 to TRBJ1-1, with D perhaps matching TRBD1 (5 bases). The CDR3 length is 13 residues. The germline V gene has CDR1 MDHEN and CDR2 SYDVKM. Trimming took off 2 bases at V and 8 bases at J, with 12 bases between the two ends. CDR3 sequence reads: CASSLRGGQEAFF. CDR3 coding DNA: TGTGCCAGCAGTTTAAGGGGCGGGCAGGAAGCTTTCTTT.

V and J are TRBV4-3 and TRBJ1-1, with D maybe TRBD1 (5 bases). Per germline, CDR1 LGHNA and CDR2 YSLEER. This CDR3 is built from 13 residues. V was cut by 5 bases and J by 6 bases, with 13 bases left in between. The CDR3 sequence is CASSNMGPSEAFF. CDR3 sequence (DNA): TGCGCCAGCAGCAATATGGGGCCATCTGAAGCTTTCTTT.

This chain connects TRBV10-3 to TRBJ2-7; D gene unclear. The CDR3 runs 13 residues. V shed 3 bases and J shed 0 bases, with 6 bases lying between them. The germline gives CDR1 ENHRY, CDR2 SYGVKD. This CDR3 reads CAISDGSSYEQYF. In DNA form, the CDR3 reads TGTGCCATCAGTGACGGCTCCTCCTACGAGCAGTACTTC.

The rearrangement uses TRBV5-8 and TRBJ2-1; D is unresolved. The germline V gene encodes CDR1 SGHTS and CDR2 YDEGEE. Trimming took 7 bases from V and 2 from J, leaving 7 bases between them. This CDR3 has 12 amino acids. This CDR3 is CASPTAYNEQFF. The CDR3, as DNA: TGTGCCAGCCCAACTGCCTACAATGAGCAGTTCTTC.

The count of this clone is one. The chain uses TRBV7-3 and TRBJ2-1, with D perhaps assigned TRBD1 or TRBD2 (5 bases each). This CDR3 is 13 amino acids long. CDR1 and CDR2 from the germline V gene are SGHTA and FQGTGA. V was clipped by 0 bases and J by 13 bases, with 13 bases between them. The CDR3 DNA reads as TGTGCCAGCAGCTTAACGTTATGGGACCACCAGTTCTTC. Its protein product is CASSLTLWDHQFF.

This sequence joins TRBV4-2 and TRBJ2-7; D is uncertain. This CDR3 contains 12 residues. From germline, CDR1 is LGHNA and CDR2 YNFKEQ. V shed 0 bases and J shed 7 bases, with 7 bases lying between them. The CDR3 reads CASSQDLGEQYF. The CDR3, as DNA: TGTGCCAGCAGCCAAGATTTGGGGGAGCAGTACTTC.

With respect to this clone: The junction departs from germline at one end; a sequencing error may be responsible. J is TRBJ2-7 and V is TRBV7-8, with D maybe TRBD2 (6 bases). The V gene's germline CDR1 is SGHVS and CDR2 FQNEAQ. The CDR3 sequence is 16 residues long. DNA of the CDR3: TGTGCCAGCAGCATCACTCCGGGGACTTCGTCCTCCGAGCAGTACTTC. It yields the protein CASSITPGTSSSEQYF.

The chain carries TRBV5-1 and TRBJ1-4; D not certain. CDR3 length: 15 amino acids. V was cut by 1 base and J by 0 bases, with 7 bases left in between. Germline-derived CDR1 and CDR2 are SGHRS and YFSETQ. The CDR3 spells CASSLHGPTNEKLFF. The CDR3 region has the DNA TGCGCCAGCAGCTTGCATGGACCAACTAATGAAAAACTGTTTTTT. Drawing the rest from reference TRBV5-1 and TRBJ1-4, the complete variable domain is KAGVTQTPRYLIKTRGQQVTLSCSPISGHRSVSWYQQTPGQGLQFLFEYFSETQRNKGNFPGRFSGRQFSNSRSEMNVSTLELGDSALYLCASSLHGPTNEKLFFGSGTQLSVL.

The gene calls are TRBV7-3 and TRBJ2-3; D is unresolved. Germline V gene sequence: CDR1 SGHTA, CDR2 FQGTGA. The CDR3 extends over 13 amino acids. V dropped 2 bases and J dropped 2 bases, with 5 bases sitting between them. DNA for the CDR3: TGTGCCAGCAGCTTATGGGTCACAGATACGCAGTATTTT. Amino acids: CASSLWVTDTQYF.

The chain is built from TRBV5-6 and TRBJ1-4, with 9 bases aligning to TRBD1. CDR1 is SGHDT, CDR2 YYEEEE, per germline. J gave up 6 bases and V 2 bases, and 5 bases lay outside the gene matches. This CDR3 spans 15 amino acids. CDR3 residues: CASSFATGGDEKLFF. The DNA of the CDR3 is TGTGCCAGCAGCTTTGCGACAGGGGGAGATGAAAAACTGTTTTTT.

The chain combines TRBV10-1 with TRBJ2-7; D is unresolved. Germline-derived CDR1 and CDR2 are WNHNN and SYGVQD (reference sequence). V was trimmed by 3 bases and J by 0 bases, leaving 12 bases between them. The CDR3 consists of 15 residues. CDR3 in DNA: TGCGCCAGCAGTGAAGCCAGCGCGACCTCCTACGAGCAGTACTTC. This translates into CASSEASATSYEQYF.

This clone was detected only once. The V gene is TRBV4-3, the J gene TRBJ2-2; TRBD2 matches at 10 bases. Trimming removed 0 bases from V and 6 bases from J; junction bases left unmatched: 4. CDR3 length: 16 amino acids. The germline V gene encodes CDR1 LGHNA and CDR2 YSLEER. CDR3 region: CASSQEPAGGPGELFF. The DNA of the CDR3 is TGCGCCAGCAGCCAAGAGCCAGCGGGAGGGCCCGGGGAGCTGTTTTTT.

The chain couples TRBV10-2 to TRBJ2-7; 7 bases are shared with TRBD2. The length of the CDR3 is 15 residues. Germline loops: CDR1 WSHSY, CDR2 SAAADI. V trimming: 3 bases; J trimming: 2 bases; junction bases outside the gene matches: 7. The CDR3 region has the DNA TGCGCCAGCAGTGACTTTTGGGGGAGGGCCTACGAGCAGTACTTC. Its protein product is CASSDFWGRAYEQYF.

The chain uses TRBV7-9 and TRBJ1-4, with D perhaps TRBD1 (5 bases). The CDR3 length is 17 residues. Germline V lookup: CDR1 SEHNR, CDR2 FQNEAQ (reference sequence). Trimming removed 0 bases from V and 8 bases from J, with 19 bases in between. DNA for the CDR3: TGTGCCAGCAGCTTAGCGACGGGGACCCTCGGGATGGAAAAACTGTTTTTT. Translation: CASSLATGTLGMEKLFF.

This chain connects TRBV11-2 to TRBJ1-2; 9 bases are shared with TRBD1. V dropped 4 bases and J dropped 7; count of bases not matched to a gene: 4. Germline V gene sequence: CDR1 SGHAT, CDR2 FQNNGV. The CDR3 has 13 amino acids. CDR3 sequence: CASSSHRGLGYTF. Written as DNA, the CDR3 is TGTGCCAGCAGCTCCCACAGGGGGCTTGGCTACACCTTC.

This clone came up once. This sequence joins TRBV7-8 and TRBJ2-5; 10 bases fit TRBD1. CDR3 size: 15 residues. Germline V gene data show CDR1 as SGHVS and CDR2 as FQNEAQ. V lost 3 bases, J lost 3 bases, and 4 bases stayed unmatched. The CDR3 DNA reads as TGTGCCAGCAGCTTCGGGACAGGGGACAAAGAGACCCAGTACTTC. Amino acid sequence: CASSFGTGDKETQYF.

The chain uses TRBV6-1 and TRBJ2-7; D may correspond to TRBD1 or TRBD2 (5 bases each). The CDR3 has 13 amino acids. The germline gives CDR1 MNHNS, CDR2 SASEGT. V dropped 4 bases and J dropped 0 bases, with 7 bases sitting between them. CDR3 bases: TGTGCCAGCAGTGCAGGGAGCTCCTACGAGCAGTACTTC. Amino acid sequence: CASSAGSSYEQYF.

Concerning this clone: The same CDR3 can be traced to other DNA sequences in this sample. V usage is TRBV28 and J usage is TRBJ2-7; D is possibly TRBD1 (8 bases). Germline loops: CDR1 MDHEN, CDR2 SYDVKM. CDR3 length equals 14 residues. V lost 5 bases and J lost 3, with 14 bases in between. The CDR3 loop reads CASSRSGTGYEQYF. CDR3 bases: TGTGCCAGCAGTAGAAGCGGGACAGGCTACGAGCAGTACTTC.